This entry lists 14 T cell receptor beta chains sequenced from one sample in a study of identical twins. TCRdb redid the calling of the 5' RACE reads with MiXCR, one entry per CDR3 protein. The data hold about 900,000 distinct CDR3 sequences, with more than 9% observed a single time. Separately, the same data were catalogued under a study of yellow fever vaccine responses in identical twins.

Sequenced input: PBMCs. These receptors were obtained from a woman between 18 and 29 years old in good health.

This chain uses TRBV4-1 with TRBJ2-2; maybe TRBD2 (5 bases). Germline V CDR1 and CDR2: MGHRA, YSYEKL. This CDR3 comprises 16 residues. Trimming left V 2 bases short and J 5 bases short, with 15 bases between. In DNA, the CDR3 is TGCGCCAGCAGCCAATGGCGCGGTTCGGGGACCGGGGAGCTGTTTTTT. Amino acids: CASSQWRGSGTGELFF.

The rearrangement joins TRBV5-1 to TRBJ2-3, with a possible D match to TRBD1 (6 bases). CDR1 is SGHRS, CDR2 YFSETQ, per germline. V gave up 0 bases and J gave up 4 bases, with 9 bases separating them. CDR3 length equals 14 residues. CDR3 amino acids: CASSLGRGSDTQYF. The CDR3 region has the DNA TGCGCCAGCAGCTTGGGCAGGGGATCAGATACGCAGTATTTT.

The chain has TRBV12-3 or TRBV12-4 and TRBJ2-2, with 8 positions matching TRBD2. The CDR3 is made up of 17 amino acids. V trimming: 6 bases; J trimming: 10 bases; junction bases outside the gene matches: 19. Here the CDR3 reads CASSPPGGAGELVELFF. CDR3 sequence (DNA): TGTGCCAGCAGCCCCCCGGGGGGAGCGGGAGAGTTAGTGGAGCTGTTTTTT.

In its sample, this clonotype was seen many times. The V gene is TRBV24-1, the J gene TRBJ1-2; the D is unclear. Trimming removed 4 bases at V and 6 bases at J, with 14 bases between. Germline CDR1 is KGHDR and CDR2 is SFDVKD. This CDR3 has 14 amino acids. The CDR3: CATSDLDENDGYTF. CDR3 nucleotides: TGTGCCACCAGTGACTTGGACGAGAATGATGGCTACACCTTC.

This clonotype was seen a few times. The chain is built from TRBV5-1 and TRBJ2-1; a possible D gene is TRBD2 (5 bases). This CDR3 contains 13 residues. Germline V gene lookup returns CDR1 SGHRS and CDR2 YFSETQ. V lost 2 bases and J 8 bases, leaving 11 bases between the germline ends. CDR3 in DNA: TGCGCCAGCAGCTTCGGCGGGCGGGATGAGCAGTTCTTC. Encoded protein: CASSFGGRDEQFF. Full variable domain (missing parts from reference TRBV5-1 and TRBJ2-1): KAGVTQTPRYLIKTRGQQVTLSCSPISGHRSVSWYQQTPGQGLQFLFEYFSETQRNKGNFPGRFSGRQFSNSRSEMNVSTLELGDSALYLCASSFGGRDEQFFGPGTRLTVL.

This clonotype was seen only a few times. This chain uses TRBV6-4 with TRBJ2-3; D possibly corresponds to TRBD2 (5 bases). V was clipped by 2 bases and J by 4 bases, with 7 bases between them. Per the germline V gene, CDR1 is MRHNA and CDR2 is SNTAGT. This CDR3 is 13 amino acids long. The CDR3 bases are TGTGCCAGCAGTGACAACGGGGCAGATACGCAGTATTTT. Protein product: CASSDNGADTQYF.

The V call is TRBV5-1, the J call TRBJ2-2, with D possibly called TRBD1 or TRBD2 (5 bases each). CDR1 SGHRS and CDR2 YFSETQ come from the germline V gene. V was pared by 0 bases and J by 4 bases, with 13 bases between. This CDR3 region has 16 residues. CDR3 loop: CASSLGDRGSTGELFF. Written as DNA, the CDR3 is TGCGCCAGCAGCTTGGGTGACAGAGGGAGCACCGGGGAGCTGTTTTTT.

This chain links TRBV13 with TRBJ2-5; 12 bases are shared with TRBD2. V lost 0 bases, J lost 6 bases, and 2 bases stayed unmatched. The germline gives CDR1 PRHDT, CDR2 FYEKMQ (reference sequence). The length of the CDR3 is 15 residues. This chain's CDR3 is CASSLGTSGRKTQYF. The CDR3 DNA follows: TGTGCCAGCAGCTTAGGGACTAGCGGGAGAAAGACCCAGTACTTC.

The chain links TRBV7-7 to TRBJ2-3; 7 nucleotides agree with TRBD1. The CDR3 is 15 amino acids. Germline-derived CDR1 and CDR2 are SSHAT and FNYEAQ (reference sequence). With V trimmed by 5 bases and J by 2 bases, 7 bases remained unmatched. CDR3 bases: TGTGCCAGCAGCCCCGGACAGGCGATCACAGATACGCAGTATTTT. Residues: CASSPGQAITDTQYF.

This clonotype was detected only a few times. The chain's CDR3 is CASSYSGVLAEQYF. The CDR3 DNA follows: TGTGCCAGCAGTTACTCGGGTGTTTTGGCCGAGCAGTACTTC. The rearrangement links TRBV6-5 to TRBJ2-7; D gene unclear. This CDR3 has 14 residues. The germline gives CDR1 MNHEY, CDR2 SVGAGI. V lost 0 bases, J lost 6 bases, and 12 bases lay in between.

For the CDR3, the DNA is TGTGCCAGCAACCAGGGGGCGATTAAGGATACGCAGTATTTT. Translation: CASNQGAIKDTQYF. The rearrangement links TRBV6-2 or TRBV6-3 to TRBJ2-3; TRBD1 matches at 8 bases. Germline CDR1 is MNHEY and CDR2 is SVGEGT. There are 14 residues in the CDR3. The V and J ends lost 7 bases and 6 bases, in that order; junction bases with no gene match: 9.

There are many counts of this clonotype. The V gene is TRBV5-6, the J gene TRBJ2-5; no firm D call. Germline CDR1 SGHDT, CDR2 YYEEEE. V gave up 4 bases and J gave up 4 bases, with 8 bases separating them. The CDR3 loop spans 12 amino acids. As DNA, the CDR3 is TGTGCCAGCAGCCGACTGGGAGAGACCCAGTACTTC. Translating gives CASSRLGETQYF.

The chain carries TRBV5-1 and TRBJ2-1, with 12 bases lining up with TRBD1. This CDR3 region has 16 residues. Germline trimming cut 0 bases from V and 8 bases from J; bases unmatched to any gene: 6. Germline V lookup: CDR1 SGHRS, CDR2 YFSETQ. The CDR3 DNA sequence: TGCGCCAGCAGCTTGGGGCGGGACAGGGGGCGCCATGAGCAGTTCTTC. Translation: CASSLGRDRGRHEQFF.

A few counts support this clonotype. CDR3 sequence reads: CASSHSTGTDTQYF. The CDR3 DNA reads TGTGCCAGCAGCCACTCTACCGGCACAGATACGCAGTATTTT. The chain carries TRBV3-1 and TRBJ2-3; D is unclear. The CDR3 has 14 residues. CDR1 LGHDT and CDR2 YNNKEL come from the germline V gene (reference sequence). V was pared by 3 bases and J by 1 base, with 8 bases between.